This T cell receptor (beta chain) was recovered during a study of cytomegalovirus exposure and HLA in healthy donors. Germline values: CDR1 MNHNS, CDR2 SASEGT. The CDR3 totals 15 residues. The J segment lost 6 bases and the V segment lost 6 bases, leaving 10 bases of the junction unmatched. PCR was performed using 60 Vbeta and 13 Jbeta primers. Assay: immunoSEQ multiplex PCR; the TCRdb copy retains only in-frame clones and omits some. Seen in this sample are tens of thousands of clones; the ten most common clones hold 2.7%. This clonotype originated in a man in his forties in good health and CMV-seronegative. The V gene is TRBV6-1, the J gene TRBJ2-7, with TRBD1 identical over 11 bases. The material sequenced was PBMCs. CDR3 amino acids: CASSTGQGVRSEQYF. CDR3 DNA sequence: TGTGCCAGCAGCACGGGACAGGGGGTTCGTAGCGAGCAGTACTTC.